This T cell receptor (beta chain) derives from a study of cytomegalovirus exposure and HLA in healthy donors. On the study more broadly: The 120 validation repertoires, a later analysis reported, used the same platform as the approximately 670 repertoires from the first cohort.

The table came from immunoSEQ multiplex PCR; TCRdb's copy has only in-frame clones and leaves some out. The data show around 93,000 clones, approximately 81% seen once. About this clone: The antigen is not known.

The germline V gene encodes CDR1 LNHDA and CDR2 SQIVND (reference sequence). The CDR3 is 15 residues long. J was trimmed by 5 bases and V by 9 bases; bases with no gene match: 15. Study-level results: Listed as cytomegalovirus-associated were 170 or so TCR beta chains. Most observed TCR sequences were rare, whereas some public TCRs were detected in many donors.

The TCR was taken from a man aged 18 to 29 in good health and CMV-seropositive. The chain has TRBV19 and TRBJ2-7; TRBD2 aligns across 8 bases. Input material: PBMCs. The DNA of the CDR3 is TGTGCCAGCCCAGGGCCGGGGACTAGAGGCAACGAGCAGTACTTC. It is translated as CASPGPGTRGNEQYF.